The T cell receptor (beta chain) described here comes from a study of T cells after yellow fever vaccination. MiXCR, applied by TCRdb to the 5' RACE reads, yields one record per CDR3 protein. Of about 160,000 distinct CDR3 sequences in the sample, under 7.5% were seen once. Study-wide points: Faster peaking, at day 5 versus 15, marked a secondary response that was weaker. Detected again after the booster were most primary-vaccination clones, at 96% CD4 and around 91% CD8.

The sample holds a few counts of this clonotype. What it binds is unknown. The sample was CD4+ T cells sorted from PBMCs, taken 4 to 6 days after the first yellow fever vaccination. This TCR was recovered from a man aged 18 to 35 who received the YFV17D yellow fever vaccine.

For the CDR3, the DNA is TGTGCCAGCCATTCCGGGATGGGTCAGCCCCAGCATTTT. This translates into CASHSGMGQPQHF. The genes are TRBV12-3 or TRBV12-4 and TRBJ1-5; no clear D gene. Between the trimmed V and J ends, which lost 8 bases and 6 bases, there was a span of 14 bases. The CDR3 has 13 amino acids.